A selection of T cell receptor beta chains follows, all from one sample in a study of blood T cell repertoires in COVID-19. Sequencing used immunoSEQ multiplex PCR; TCRdb keeps in-frame clones, though not all of them. The sample carries about 310,000 clones, about 91% recorded once. Sequencing was done on a sample of PBMCs or T cells enriched from blood (not recorded which). Every receptor here comes from a woman aged 18-35 years who had recovered from COVID-19. The CDR3 runs from the conserved cysteine through the conserved F or W. D genes are given only for firm matches. Some rows have no size entry. The others give once, few or many, or a class for an expanded clone.

clone_size j_call d_call v_call cdr3_nt cdr3_aa
- TRBJ1-2 - TRBV5-4 TGTGCCAGCAGCTTGGGGGGCAGGGCGGACTATGGCTACACCTTC CASSLGGRADYGYTF
few TRBJ1-2 - TRBV6-5 TGTGCCAGCAGCCCACAGGGCTATGGCTACACCTTC CASSPQGYGYTF
- TRBJ2-2 TRBD1 TRBV9 TGTGCCAGCAGCGTATCCCCGTTGACAGGGATCACCGGGGAGCTGTTTTTT CASSVSPLTGITGELFF
- TRBJ1-2 TRBD1 TRBV9 TGTGCCAGCAGCAATTGGGACAGGGGCGCTGCGAACTATGGCTACACCTTC CASSNWDRGAANYGYTF
- TRBJ1-2 TRBD1 TRBV27 TGTGCCAGCAGTTTATCGATATCGGGACAGGGGGCGAAGGGCTACACCTTC CASSLSISGQGAKGYTF
- TRBJ1-1 - TRBV4-1 TGCGCCAGCAGCCAAGATCGGGAGCCTGAAGCTTTCTTT CASSQDREPEAFF
once TRBJ1-1 - TRBV7-3 TGTGCCAGCAGCTCCACGGAGTACACTGAAGCTTTCTTT CASSSTEYTEAFF
- TRBJ1-2 TRBD1 TRBV7-6 TGTGCCAGCAGCTTTTCCGTAGGGGGCAGTGGCTACACCTTC CASSFSVGGSGYTF
- TRBJ2-7 TRBD1 TRBV29-1 TGCAGCGTTGGGGACAGTGCCCTACTCGACGAGCAGTACTTC CSVGDSALLDEQYF
- TRBJ1-2 - TRBV28 TGTGCCAGCAGTTTGACTCCAGAGGGGGCTAACTATGGCTACACCTTC CASSLTPEGANYGYTF
- TRBJ2-7 - TRBV5-1 TGCGCCAGCAGCAGTCCCAGGGACACAGGCTCCTACGAGCAGTACTTC CASSSPRDTGSYEQYF
- TRBJ2-1 TRBD2 TRBV3-1/TRBV3-2 TGTGCCAGCAGCCTACCTAGCGGGAGAGGCTACAATGAGCAGTTCTTC CASSLPSGRGYNEQFF
- TRBJ1-5 - TRBV7-2 TGTGCCAGCACGGAGCTTCTTGATCAGCCCCAGCATTTT CASTELLDQPQHF
- TRBJ2-2 - TRBV19 TGTGCCACCCATAGGGGGGGGGTTATGGGAACCGGGGAGCTGTTTTTT CATHRGGVMGTGELFF
- TRBJ2-7 TRBD1 TRBV10-3 TGTGCCATCAGCCCCGGGACAGGGGACGAGCAGTACTTC CAISPGTGDEQYF
- TRBJ2-7 - TRBV12-3/TRBV12-4 TGTGCCAGCAGTACAGGGTTTTTGTACGAGCAGTACTTC CASSTGFLYEQYF
- TRBJ2-3 - TRBV12-5 TGTGCTAGTGGTTTGGGGCAGTCCTCTAGCACAGATACGCAGTATTTT CASGLGQSSSTDTQYF
- TRBJ2-1 TRBD2 TRBV19 TGTGCCAGTAGTGTCCTAGGGGCTAGCGGGGAGGTGGGACAGTTCTTC CASSVLGASGEVGQFF
- TRBJ2-1 - TRBV19 TGTGCCAGTAGTATAGATCTCGTCTACAATGAGCAGTTCTTC CASSIDLVYNEQFF
- TRBJ2-7 - TRBV18 TGTGCCAGCTCACCAGACAGGGAGGCCTACGAGCAGTACTTC CASSPDREAYEQYF
- TRBJ2-5 TRBD2 TRBV5-1 TGCGCCAGCAGACTAGCGGGCGCTCGGAAGACCCAGTACTTC CASRLAGARKTQYF
- TRBJ1-1 - TRBV30 TGTGCCTGGAACCCGGGACAAACCTTAGCTGAAGCTTTCTTT CAWNPGQTLAEAFF
few TRBJ2-1 - TRBV6-6 TGTGCCAGCAGTCTGGACCCCGAGGGCGAGTCGGACAATGAGCAGTTCTTC CASSLDPEGESDNEQFF
- TRBJ2-1 - TRBV7-2 TGTGCCAGCAGCTGGGAGGGACAGGTCCCCAATGAGCAGTTCTTC CASSWEGQVPNEQFF
- TRBJ1-3 - TRBV6-2/TRBV6-3 TGTGCCAGCAGCCGTCGACAGAGAAGCTCTGGAAACACCATATATTTT CASSRRQRSSGNTIYF
- TRBJ1-1 - TRBV11-3 TGTGCCAGCAGCCCAGACGGGTTACAAAACACTGAAGCTTTCTTT CASSPDGLQNTEAFF
- TRBJ1-1 TRBD1 TRBV5-4 TGTGCCGGAGGACAGGGGGCGGAAGGCACTGAAGCTTTCTTT CAGGQGAEGTEAFF
- TRBJ2-5 - TRBV9 TGTGCCAGCAGCGTAGGTCAGCAAGAGACCCAGTACTTC CASSVGQQETQYF
- TRBJ2-1 TRBD2 TRBV3-1/TRBV3-2 TGTGCCAGCAGTTCGTGGGCTAGCGGGTATTATGAGCAGTTCTTC CASSSWASGYYEQFF
- TRBJ1-6 - TRBV19 TGTGCCAGTAGTATAGATCTGGCAGGGGCGCCACCCCTCCACTTT CASSIDLAGAPPLHF
- TRBJ2-3 - TRBV7-3 TGTGCCAGCAGCTTACAGGGGCAAGGGGCAGATACGCAGTATTTT CASSLQGQGADTQYF
- TRBJ2-1 TRBD2 TRBV14 TGTGCCAGCAGCCAAGATTTAGGACTAGCGGGAGGCGGTGAGCAGTTCTTC CASSQDLGLAGGGEQFF
- TRBJ2-1 - TRBV11-2 TGTGCCAGCAGCTTACTGGGGCGCTCCTACAATGAGCAGTTCTTC CASSLLGRSYNEQFF
few TRBJ1-2 TRBD1 TRBV28 TGTGCCAGCACCGGGTGGAGGGGGCTTTATGGCTACACCTTC CASTGWRGLYGYTF
- TRBJ2-1 TRBD2 TRBV7-2 TGTGCCAGCAGCCCTAGGATCCTAGCGGGAGGGCAGGATGAGCAGTTCTTC CASSPRILAGGQDEQFF
- TRBJ2-3 - TRBV7-2 TGTGCCAGCAGCCCGGGGCGGGTCGGGGGGCCGGGCACAGATACGCAGTATTTT CASSPGRVGGPGTDTQYF
- TRBJ2-3 - TRBV10-3 TGTGCCATCAGGCCCGACCTAGACACAGATACGCAGTATTTT CAIRPDLDTDTQYF
- TRBJ2-2 - TRBV9 TGTGCCAGCAGCGTAGCTTTGGGGCACGTCTCCGGGGAGCTGTTTTTT CASSVALGHVSGELFF
- TRBJ2-3 - TRBV5-6 TGTGCCAGCAGCTTGGTAGACACTAGCACAGATACGCAGTATTTT CASSLVDTSTDTQYF
- TRBJ2-1 - TRBV24-1 TGTGCCACCAGTGACCGCCAGACCTACAATGAGCAGTTCTTC CATSDRQTYNEQFF
- TRBJ2-1 TRBD2 TRBV3-1/TRBV3-2 TGTGCCAGCAGTGAAACCGGGGGGGGCTACAATGAGCAGTTCTTC CASSETGGGYNEQFF
- TRBJ2-1 - TRBV5-4 TGTGCCAGCAGCTTAAAACACAGTGAGCAGTTCTTC CASSLKHSEQFF
- TRBJ1-2 - TRBV19 TGTGCCAGTAGTATCCTCTCTAACTATGGCTACACCTTC CASSILSNYGYTF
- TRBJ1-5 - TRBV7-9 TGTGCCAGCAGCCCCTCGGGGGATCAGCCCCAGCATTTT CASSPSGDQPQHF
- TRBJ1-2 - TRBV7-9 TGTGCCAGCAGCTCAACAGGTCGCCATGGCTACACCTTC CASSSTGRHGYTF
once TRBJ2-7 - TRBV5-5 TGTGCCAGCAGCTTGGGTGCAGTTTCGTCTTACGAGCAGTACTTC CASSLGAVSSYEQYF
- TRBJ2-2 - TRBV28 TGTGCCAGCAGAAACACGGGCACCGGGGAGCTGTTTTTT CASRNTGTGELFF
- TRBJ1-1 - TRBV28 TGTGCCAGTTTGACAGTGAACACTGAAGCTTTCTTT CASLTVNTEAFF
- TRBJ1-4 TRBD1 TRBV5-4 TGTGCCAGCAGAACCGGGACAGGAGATGAAAAACTGTTTTTT CASRTGTGDEKLFF
once TRBJ2-5 - TRBV7-8 TGTGCCAGCAGCTTAAGGGCGGAGGGGGAGACCCAGTACTTC CASSLRAEGETQYF
- TRBJ1-1 - TRBV2 TGTGCCAGCAGTGAAGCCTCGGGGACTAGGACTGGAGCTTTCTTT CASSEASGTRTGAFF
- TRBJ1-2 TRBD1 TRBV5-1 TGCGCCAGCAGCCACGGGACAGGGGGAGGCTACACCTTC CASSHGTGGGYTF
- TRBJ2-6 TRBD1 TRBV5-6 TGTGCCAGCACCTTAACAGGGGCCTCTTTGGGGGCCAACGTCCTGACTTTC CASTLTGASLGANVLTF
- TRBJ1-2 - TRBV7-9 TGTGCCAGCAGCTTATACTCGAACTATGGCTACACCTTC CASSLYSNYGYTF